Following are 6 T cell receptor beta chains from one sample sequenced in a study of T cells in localized non-small cell lung cancer. Sequencing used immunoSEQ multiplex PCR; TCRdb keeps in-frame clones, though not all of them. Here the sample spans 5,400 or so clones, around 85% being singletons. Sequencing was performed on PBMCs, taken before any cancer treatment. Source of these receptors: a woman aged 40 to 75 with stage II lung adenocarcinoma.

This clone turned up a few times. DNA of the CDR3: TGTGCCAGCAGTTACTCGCGGGGAGGGAGAGGTTTCTTC. Amino acid sequence: CASSYSRGGRGFF. This chain joins TRBV6-5 and TRBJ2-1; 7 positions agree with TRBD2. V trimming: 0 bases; J trimming: 16 bases; junction bases outside the gene matches: 9. The germline gives CDR1 MNHEY, CDR2 SVGAGI. The CDR3 consists of 13 residues.

V usage is TRBV27 and J usage is TRBJ1-2; D ambiguous. CDR1 MNHEY and CDR2 SMNVEV come from the germline V gene (reference sequence). The V end was cut by 1 base, the J end by 2 bases, with 8 bases between. This CDR3 region has 14 residues. The CDR3 is CASSLYGRNYGYTF. In DNA form, the CDR3 reads TGTGCCAGCAGTTTATATGGCAGAAACTATGGCTACACCTTC.

The chain couples TRBV6-6 to TRBJ1-5; D uncertain. This CDR3 comprises 14 residues. Trimming cost V 4 bases and J 1 base, with 8 bases left between them. The germline V gene has CDR1 MNHNY and CDR2 SVGAGI (reference sequence). The CDR3 DNA follows: TGTGCCAGCAGTTTTGAGCAGAGCAATCAGCCCCAGCATTTT. Encoded protein: CASSFEQSNQPQHF.

The chain uses TRBV15 and TRBJ1-2, with D unclear. The V and J ends lost 1 base and 0 bases respectively, with 9 bases between them. CDR3 size: 15 residues. CDR1 is LNHNV, CDR2 YYDKDF, per germline (reference sequence). CDR3 protein: CATSRGTVANYGYTF. The CDR3 nucleotides read TGTGCCACCAGCAGAGGGACCGTAGCTAACTATGGCTACACCTTC. The full variable domain, completed using reference TRBV15 and TRBJ1-2, is DAMVIQNPRYQVTQFGKPVTLSCSQTLNHNVMYWYQQKSSQAPKLLFHYYDKDFNNEADTPDNFQSRRPNTSFCFLDIRSPGLGDTAMYLCATSRGTVANYGYTFGSGTRLTVV.

V usage is TRBV6-5 and J usage is TRBJ1-2; D call uncertain. The CDR3 runs to 15 residues. Trimming stripped 7 bases from V and 4 bases from J, with 19 bases between. The V gene's germline CDR1 is MNHEY and CDR2 SVGAGI. The CDR3 bases are TGTGCCAGCACCAATACTGGGATGCCGGGCTATGGCTACACCTTC. Its protein is CASTNTGMPGYGYTF.

The chain links TRBV7-2 to TRBJ1-5, with TRBD1 as a possible D gene (5 bases). From germline, CDR1 is SGHTA and CDR2 FQGNSA. V lost 5 bases, J lost 7 bases, and 12 bases lay in between. The CDR3 spans 13 residues. CDR3 in DNA: TGTGCCAGCAGCGAAGGGGTTTCACAGCCCCAGCATTTT. Translation: CASSEGVSQPQHF. Filled out from reference TRBV7-2 and TRBJ1-5, the complete variable domain reads GAGVSQSPSNKVTEKGKDVELRCDPISGHTALYWYRQSLGQGLEFLIYFQGNSAPDKSGLPSDRFSAERTGGSVSTLTIQRTQQEDSAVYLCASSEGVSQPQHFGDGTRLSIL.